The clone carrying this T cell receptor (beta chain) has only one observation. This record belongs to a study of cytomegalovirus exposure and HLA in healthy donors. CDR1 is MNHEY, CDR2 SVGAGI, per germline. This CDR3 is built from 16 residues. Trimming took 0 bases from V and 3 from J; bases not matched to a gene: 6. Data came from immunoSEQ multiplex PCR; TCRdb stores just in-frame clones and leaves some out. The table has about 95,000 clones, 85% seen once. The TCR comes from a man younger than 35 in good health and CMV-seropositive. The chain links TRBV6-5 to TRBJ2-7, with 9 bases matching TRBD2. Sequenced sample: PBMCs. Here the CDR3 reads CASSYSPAGGRYEQYF. The CDR3 region has the DNA TGTGCCAGCAGTTACTCCCCTGCGGGAGGGCGCTACGAGCAGTACTTC.